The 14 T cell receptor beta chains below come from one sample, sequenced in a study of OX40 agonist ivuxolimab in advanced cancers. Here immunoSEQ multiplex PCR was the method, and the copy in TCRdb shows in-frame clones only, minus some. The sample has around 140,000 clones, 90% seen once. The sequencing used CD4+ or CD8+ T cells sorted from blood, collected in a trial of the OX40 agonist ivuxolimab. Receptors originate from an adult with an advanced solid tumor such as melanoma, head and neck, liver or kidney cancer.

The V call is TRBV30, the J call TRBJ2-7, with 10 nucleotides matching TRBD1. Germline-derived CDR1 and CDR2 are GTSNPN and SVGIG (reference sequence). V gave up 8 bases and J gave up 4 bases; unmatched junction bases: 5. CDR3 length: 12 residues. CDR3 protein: CAGRDRGYEQYF. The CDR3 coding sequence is TGTGCCGGCCGGGACAGGGGATACGAGCAGTACTTC.

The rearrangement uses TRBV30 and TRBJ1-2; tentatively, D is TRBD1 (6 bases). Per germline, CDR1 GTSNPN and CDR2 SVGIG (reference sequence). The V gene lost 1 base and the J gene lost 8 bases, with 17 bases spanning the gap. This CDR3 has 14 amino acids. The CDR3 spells CAWSGRQDHRGYTF. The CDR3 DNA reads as TGTGCCTGGAGTGGTAGACAGGACCATCGAGGCTACACCTTC.

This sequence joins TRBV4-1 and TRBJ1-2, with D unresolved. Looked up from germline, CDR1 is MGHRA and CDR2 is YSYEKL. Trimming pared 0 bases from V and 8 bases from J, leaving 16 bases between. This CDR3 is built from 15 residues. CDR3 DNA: TGCGCCAGCAGCCAAGAATTATTCAGGCCTGAAGGCTACACCTTC. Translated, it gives CASSQELFRPEGYTF.

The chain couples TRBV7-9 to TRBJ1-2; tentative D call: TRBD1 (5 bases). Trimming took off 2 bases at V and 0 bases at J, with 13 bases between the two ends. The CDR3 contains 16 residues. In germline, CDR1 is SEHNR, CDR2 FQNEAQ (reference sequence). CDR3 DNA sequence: TGTGCCAGCAGCTTATGGCGGGGGGAAGCTAACTATGGCTACACCTTC. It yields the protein CASSLWRGEANYGYTF.

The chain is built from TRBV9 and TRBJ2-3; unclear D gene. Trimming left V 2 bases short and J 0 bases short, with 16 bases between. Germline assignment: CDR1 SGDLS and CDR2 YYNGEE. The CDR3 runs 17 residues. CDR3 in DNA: TGTGCCAGCAGCGTCACGGTCTCGAGTCAAAGCACAGATACGCAGTATTTT. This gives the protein CASSVTVSSQSTDTQYF.

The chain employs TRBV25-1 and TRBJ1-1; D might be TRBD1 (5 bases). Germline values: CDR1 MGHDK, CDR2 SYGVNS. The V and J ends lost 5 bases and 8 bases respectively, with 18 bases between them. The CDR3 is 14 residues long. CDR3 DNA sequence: TGTGCCAGCAGTCAAACAGGTACCCCCTCCGAAGCTTTCTTT. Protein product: CASSQTGTPSEAFF.

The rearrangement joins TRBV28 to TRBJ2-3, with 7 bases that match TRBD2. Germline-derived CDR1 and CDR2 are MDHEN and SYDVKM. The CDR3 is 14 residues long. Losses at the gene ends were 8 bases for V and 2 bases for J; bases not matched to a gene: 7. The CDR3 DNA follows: TGTGCCAGCTGGGAGGGATCATACACAGATACGCAGTATTTT. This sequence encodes CASWEGSYTDTQYF.

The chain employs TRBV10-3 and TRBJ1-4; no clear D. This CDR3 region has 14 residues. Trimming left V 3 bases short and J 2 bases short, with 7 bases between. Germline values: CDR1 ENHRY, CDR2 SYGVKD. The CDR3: CAISDGSTNEKLFF. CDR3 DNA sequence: TGTGCCATCAGTGACGGGAGCACTAATGAAAAACTGTTTTTT.

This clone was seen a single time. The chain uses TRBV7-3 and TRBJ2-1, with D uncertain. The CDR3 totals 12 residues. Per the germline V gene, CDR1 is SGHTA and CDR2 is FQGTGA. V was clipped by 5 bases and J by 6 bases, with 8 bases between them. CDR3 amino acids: CASSPQPNEQFF. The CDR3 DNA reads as TGTGCCAGCAGCCCCCAACCCAATGAGCAGTTCTTC.

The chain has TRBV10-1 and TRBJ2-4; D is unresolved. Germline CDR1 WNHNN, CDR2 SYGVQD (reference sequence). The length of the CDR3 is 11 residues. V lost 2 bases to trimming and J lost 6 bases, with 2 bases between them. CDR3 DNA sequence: TGCGCCAGCAGTGAGGGAAACATTCAGTACTTC. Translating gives CASSEGNIQYF.

Here the CDR3 DNA reads TGTGCCAGCAGCTCTCGACTAGCGGGAGACTGGAATGAGCAGTTCTTC. It codes for CASSSRLAGDWNEQFF. V gene TRBV14 combines with J gene TRBJ2-1; 12 nucleotides agree with TRBD2. This CDR3 contains 16 residues. Germline V gives CDR1 SGHDN, CDR2 FVKESK. Trimming removed 5 bases from V and 7 bases from J; junction bases left unmatched: 9.

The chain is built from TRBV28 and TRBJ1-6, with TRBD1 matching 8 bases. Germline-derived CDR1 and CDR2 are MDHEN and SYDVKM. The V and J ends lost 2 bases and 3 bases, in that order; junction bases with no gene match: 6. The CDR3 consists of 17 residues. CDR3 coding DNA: TGTGCCAGCAGTTTAGCGTACGGGACAGGCTATAATTCACCCCTCCACTTT. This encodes CASSLAYGTGYNSPLHF.

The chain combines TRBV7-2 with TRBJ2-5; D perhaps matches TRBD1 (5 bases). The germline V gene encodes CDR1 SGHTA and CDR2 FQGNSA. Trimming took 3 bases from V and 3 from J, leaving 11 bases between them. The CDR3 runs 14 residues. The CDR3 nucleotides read TGTGCCAGCAGCTTTCAGGGTTGGAAAGAGACCCAGTACTTC. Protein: CASSFQGWKETQYF.

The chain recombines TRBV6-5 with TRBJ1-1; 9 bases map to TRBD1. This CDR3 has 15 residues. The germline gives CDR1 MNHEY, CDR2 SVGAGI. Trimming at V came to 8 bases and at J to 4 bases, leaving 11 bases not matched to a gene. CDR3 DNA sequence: TGTGCCAGCGGTATTACCGGGACAGGGACCACTGAAGCTTTCTTT. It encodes CASGITGTGTTEAFF.